What follows describes a single TCR beta chain. The sample comes from a study of shared clonotypes between healthy human individuals. Germline CDR1 is GTSNPN and CDR2 is SVGIG (reference sequence). V gave up 3 bases and J gave up 5 bases; unmatched junction bases: 11. This CDR3 comprises 15 residues. How the authors handled the data: Junction-only sequences produced by ImmunoSEQ had no quality scores, so filtering differed. Clones were sequenced by immunoSEQ multiplex PCR, and TCRdb holds only the in-frame ones, with some missing. Clone size and V and J calls were adopted from that table, with D and trimming inferred from the DNA. Here the sample spans 500,000 to 650,000 clones, around 77% being singletons.

The TCR was taken from a woman between 40 and 50 years old in good health. Some clones in this sample may be carry-over from other donors' samples. The source material was PBMCs. The chain is built from TRBV30 and TRBJ2-5, with TRBD1 matching 8 bases. The CDR3 DNA sequence: TGTGCCTGGAGGGGCAGGGGGCTTAGGGCCGAGACCCAGTACTTC. It encodes CAWRGRGLRAETQYF.